The rows below give T cell receptor beta chains drawn from one sample of a study of CD4 T cells in relation to SARS-CoV-2 and coronaviruses. Antigen specificity for these receptors is unknown. Some clones are missing from TCRdb's copy, which holds only in-frame ones; the method was immunoSEQ multiplex PCR. The top ten hold over 15% of the sample, which has 22,000 or so clones, around 70% seen once. The sequenced sample consisted of CD4+ T cells from PBMCs, cultured in vitro. The source of these receptors is a human donor in good health. The CDR3 runs from the conserved cysteine through the conserved F or W. The order of the fields is J gene, clone size, CDR3 length, D gene, V gene, CDR3 protein. A D gene is named only where the DNA matches it firmly. Not every row has a clone size; where given, it reads once, few, many or a size class.

j_gene: TRBJ1-3
abundance: NA
len: 14
d_gene: TRBD1
v_gene: TRBV6-5
CDR3aa: CASIKGQSGNTIYF

j_gene: TRBJ2-7
abundance: NA
len: 15
d_gene: NA
v_gene: TRBV27
CDR3aa: CASSLTRAGSREQYF

j_gene: TRBJ2-5
abundance: NA
len: 12
d_gene: NA
v_gene: TRBV6-5
CDR3aa: CATGTYRETQYF

j_gene: TRBJ2-7
abundance: NA
len: 16
d_gene: TRBD2
v_gene: TRBV7-8
CDR3aa: CASTLGRAGPTYEQYF

j_gene: TRBJ2-5
abundance: NA
len: 14
d_gene: TRBD2
v_gene: TRBV5-1
CDR3aa: CASSLQRGQETQYF

j_gene: TRBJ1-1
abundance: NA
len: 14
d_gene: NA
v_gene: TRBV7-2
CDR3aa: CASSRGLMNTEAFF

j_gene: TRBJ2-7
abundance: few
len: 15
d_gene: TRBD2
v_gene: TRBV7-6
CDR3aa: CASSSGGGAAYEQYF

j_gene: TRBJ1-2
abundance: few
len: 16
d_gene: NA
v_gene: TRBV19
CDR3aa: CASYAGPDRPNYGYTF

j_gene: TRBJ2-2
abundance: NA
len: 15
d_gene: NA
v_gene: TRBV11-2
CDR3aa: CASSFSPIATGELFF

j_gene: TRBJ2-3
abundance: NA
len: 17
d_gene: NA
v_gene: TRBV3-1/TRBV3-2
CDR3aa: CASSQGAGTASTDTQYF

j_gene: TRBJ1-3
abundance: NA
len: 17
d_gene: NA
v_gene: TRBV11-2
CDR3aa: CASSLPRGGSTLNTIYF

j_gene: TRBJ1-4
abundance: NA
len: 15
d_gene: NA
v_gene: TRBV4-3
CDR3aa: CASSQGGSTNEKLFF

j_gene: TRBJ2-7
abundance: NA
len: 14
d_gene: TRBD2
v_gene: TRBV3-1/TRBV3-2
CDR3aa: CASSQRGGDYEQYF

j_gene: TRBJ2-7
abundance: NA
len: 10
d_gene: NA
v_gene: TRBV12-3/TRBV12-4
CDR3aa: CASSFAEQYF

j_gene: TRBJ2-7
abundance: NA
len: 12
d_gene: NA
v_gene: TRBV2
CDR3aa: CASSDQGYEQYF

j_gene: TRBJ1-2
abundance: few
len: 16
d_gene: NA
v_gene: TRBV2
CDR3aa: CASSETGVGVNYGYTF

j_gene: TRBJ2-3
abundance: NA
len: 15
d_gene: NA
v_gene: TRBV9
CDR3aa: CASSVVGESTDTQYF

j_gene: TRBJ1-4
abundance: few
len: 12
d_gene: TRBD1
v_gene: TRBV7-2
CDR3aa: CASSLQGGKLFF

j_gene: TRBJ1-1
abundance: NA
len: 13
d_gene: NA
v_gene: TRBV10-1
CDR3aa: CASSVNRETEAFF

j_gene: TRBJ2-2
abundance: few
len: 12
d_gene: NA
v_gene: TRBV3-1/TRBV3-2
CDR3aa: CASSPRAGELFF

j_gene: TRBJ2-3
abundance: NA
len: 15
d_gene: TRBD2
v_gene: TRBV29-1
CDR3aa: CSVQLAGGFTDTQYF

j_gene: TRBJ2-1
abundance: NA
len: 16
d_gene: TRBD2
v_gene: TRBV7-3
CDR3aa: CASSRGLAESYNEQFF

j_gene: TRBJ1-2
abundance: NA
len: 14
d_gene: NA
v_gene: TRBV10-3
CDR3aa: CAISESPDYYGYTF

j_gene: TRBJ1-2
abundance: NA
len: 14
d_gene: NA
v_gene: TRBV5-8
CDR3aa: CASSLAYGAPGYTF

j_gene: TRBJ2-6
abundance: NA
len: 16
d_gene: NA
v_gene: TRBV4-3
CDR3aa: CASSQARGSGANVLTF